Below are 18 T cell receptor beta chains sequenced from a single sample in a study of cytomegalovirus exposure and HLA in healthy donors. Assay: immunoSEQ multiplex PCR; the TCRdb copy retains only in-frame clones and omits some. The sample lists 190,000 or so clones, roughly four fifths occurring once. Sequencing was carried out using PBMCs. The receptors come from a woman under 30 in good health and CMV-seropositive.

The chain joins TRBV5-4 to TRBJ2-7; 8 bases are a match to TRBD1. The CDR3 runs to 14 residues. V shed 4 bases and J 2 bases; nucleotides not matched to a gene: 5. The germline V gene encodes CDR1 SGHNT and CDR2 YYREEE (reference sequence). CDR3 sequence: CASSPPGQAYEQYF. In DNA form, the CDR3 reads TGTGCCAGCAGCCCCCCGGGACAGGCCTACGAGCAGTACTTC.

The gene calls are TRBV6-5 and TRBJ2-5; 7 positions agree with TRBD1. In germline, CDR1 is MNHEY, CDR2 SVGAGI. The J segment lost 4 bases and the V segment lost 7 bases, leaving 12 bases of the junction unmatched. The CDR3 covers 15 residues. As DNA, the CDR3 is TGTGCCAGCACCACAGGAACAGGGGTTCTAGAGACCCAGTACTTC. This sequence encodes CASTTGTGVLETQYF.

There are a few counts of this clone. The V and J genes are TRBV7-6 and TRBJ2-7; D is unclear. Trimming took off 5 bases at V and 3 bases at J, with 5 bases between the two ends. This CDR3 contains 11 residues. Germline CDR1 and CDR2: SGHVS and FNYEAQ. CDR3 DNA: TGTGCCAGCAGCAACAACTACGAGCAGTACTTC. Its protein product is CASSNNYEQYF.

The rearrangement links TRBV19 to TRBJ2-1; D is perhaps TRBD1 (6 bases). Trimming removed 8 bases at V and 0 bases at J, with 14 bases between. The CDR3 consists of 15 residues. The V gene's germline CDR1 is LNHDA and CDR2 SQIVND (reference sequence). The CDR3 DNA is TGTGCCAGTGCTAATAAGGGGGTCTCCTACAATGAGCAGTTCTTC. This translates into CASANKGVSYNEQFF.

This clone was picked up one time. The chain couples TRBV11-1 to TRBJ2-2; maybe TRBD1 (5 bases). CDR3 size: 12 residues. CDR1 SGHAT and CDR2 FQDESV come from the germline V gene (reference sequence). Trimming removed 6 bases from V and 6 bases from J, with 8 bases in between. In nucleotides, the CDR3 is TGTGCCAGCAGGGTAGGGGCCGGGGAGCTGTTTTTT. Protein: CASRVGAGELFF. The variable domain in full, with the rest retrieved from reference TRBV11-1 and TRBJ2-2, is EAEVAQSPRYKITEKSQAVAFWCDPISGHATLYWYRQILGQGPELLVQFQDESVVDDSQLPKDRFSAERLKGVDSTLKIQPAELGDSAMYLCASRVGAGELFFGEGSRLTVL.

The genes are TRBV25-1 and TRBJ2-7; TRBD1 agrees at 8 bases. The J segment lost 6 bases and the V segment lost 3 bases, leaving 10 bases of the junction unmatched. Germline V gene sequence: CDR1 MGHDK, CDR2 SYGVNS. There are 15 residues in the CDR3. The CDR3 nucleotides are TGTGCCAGCAGTGAGACGGGACAGGTCCCCCGCGAGCAGTACTTC. Its protein product is CASSETGQVPREQYF.

The rearrangement uses TRBV5-6 and TRBJ2-1; 10 bases match TRBD2. Germline loops: CDR1 SGHDT, CDR2 YYEEEE. This CDR3 is built from 16 residues. J gave up 6 bases and V 1 base, and 7 bases lay outside the gene matches. The CDR3 DNA reads as TGTGCCAGCAGCTTGCTAGCGGGGGACGGGATCAATGAGCAGTTCTTC. Protein: CASSLLAGDGINEQFF.

The CDR3 DNA sequence: TGTGCCAGCAGCCGGAACTTCGGACAGGGTAGTAATTCACCCCTCCACTTT. Translation gives CASSRNFGQGSNSPLHF. The V gene is TRBV13, the J gene TRBJ1-6; 8 bases agree with TRBD1. The CDR3 spans 17 residues. CDR1 and CDR2 (germline): PRHDT, FYEKMQ (reference sequence). V lost 5 bases to trimming and J lost 6 bases; unmatched junction nucleotides: 12.

The J gene is TRBJ1-2, the V gene TRBV5-4, with 11 bases fitting TRBD1. V lost 4 bases to trimming and J lost 6 bases; unmatched junction nucleotides: 8. The length of the CDR3 is 15 residues. CDR1 and CDR2 (germline): SGHNT, YYREEE (reference sequence). CDR3 region: CASSRGTGQGDGYTF. The DNA for the CDR3 is TGTGCCAGCAGCCGGGGAACGGGACAGGGGGATGGCTACACCTTC.

The V and J genes are TRBV28 and TRBJ2-4, with D perhaps TRBD1 (6 bases). Germline V gives CDR1 MDHEN, CDR2 SYDVKM. V dropped 6 bases and J dropped 1 base, with 10 bases sitting between them. The CDR3 loop spans 14 amino acids. CDR3 amino acids: CASSLRGAKNIQYF. CDR3 coding DNA: TGTGCCAGCAGCTTGAGGGGGGCCAAAAACATTCAGTACTTC. Using reference TRBV28 and TRBJ2-4 for the parts outside the CDR3, the full variable domain is DVKVTQSSRYLVKRTGEKVFLECVQDMDHENMFWYRQDPGLGLRLIYFSYDVKMKEKGDIPEGYSVSREKKERFSLILESASTNQTSMYLCASSLRGAKNIQYFGAGTRLSVL.

The CDR3 DNA sequence: TGTGCCAGCAGCCCGACTGTTTCGGGTCCCCACAATGAGCAGTTCTTC. This translates into CASSPTVSGPHNEQFF. The chain joins TRBV7-7 to TRBJ2-1; D gene unclear. Germline V gene lookup returns CDR1 SSHAT and CDR2 FNYEAQ (reference sequence). The CDR3 contains 16 residues. Trimming left V 5 bases short and J 5 bases short, with 19 bases between.

V is TRBV2 and J is TRBJ1-1, with a tentative D call TRBD1 (5 bases). Germline values: CDR1 SNHLY, CDR2 FYNNEI. The length of the CDR3 is 12 residues. Trimming took off 6 bases at V and 2 bases at J, with 7 bases between the two ends. CDR3 DNA: TGTGCCAGCAGGGACACAAACACTGAAGCTTTCTTT. This gives the protein CASRDTNTEAFF.

DNA for the CDR3: TGCGCCAGCAGCTTGGTGGGCCTAGCCGGTTACAATGAGCAGTTCTTC. This encodes CASSLVGLAGYNEQFF. The chain couples TRBV5-1 to TRBJ2-1, with a tentative D call TRBD2 (5 bases). The CDR3 is 16 amino acids. Germline values: CDR1 SGHRS, CDR2 YFSETQ. The V and J ends lost 0 bases and 4 bases respectively, with 14 bases between them. Using reference TRBV5-1 and TRBJ2-1 for the parts outside the CDR3, the full variable domain is KAGVTQTPRYLIKTRGQQVTLSCSPISGHRSVSWYQQTPGQGLQFLFEYFSETQRNKGNFPGRFSGRQFSNSRSEMNVSTLELGDSALYLCASSLVGLAGYNEQFFGPGTRLTVL.

V usage is TRBV4-1 and J usage is TRBJ2-3, with D possibly TRBD2 on 5 matching bases. The CDR3 covers 15 residues. Germline-derived CDR1 and CDR2 are MGHRA and YSYEKL. V gave up 3 bases and J gave up 4 bases, with 14 bases separating them. CDR3 residues: CASSQDWKHADTQYF. CDR3 DNA sequence: TGCGCCAGCAGCCAGGACTGGAAACACGCAGATACGCAGTATTTT.

The CDR3 DNA reads TGCGCCAGCAGCCAAGAGACAGTTAACTATGGCTACACCTTC. It is translated as CASSQETVNYGYTF. The rearrangement joins TRBV4-1 to TRBJ1-2, with D possibly being TRBD1 (5 bases). Germline CDR1 MGHRA, CDR2 YSYEKL. V gave up 0 bases and J gave up 1 base, with 6 bases separating them. This CDR3 has 14 amino acids.

The chain uses TRBV5-6 and TRBJ1-4; D remains ambiguous. Trimming shortened V by 1 base and J by 6 bases, and 16 bases separated the two germline ends. The CDR3 has 16 residues. Germline loops: CDR1 SGHDT, CDR2 YYEEEE. This CDR3 is CASSLWTGSSHEKLFF. CDR3 nucleotide sequence: TGTGCCAGCAGCTTGTGGACCGGGAGCTCCCATGAAAAACTGTTTTTT.

The rearrangement uses TRBV7-6 and TRBJ2-7, with TRBD1 identical over 7 bases. CDR1 and CDR2 from the germline V gene are SGHVS and FNYEAQ. There are 15 residues in the CDR3. Trimming at V came to 4 bases and at J to 2 bases, leaving 8 bases not matched to a gene. The CDR3 spells CASSSGQAIPYEQYF. CDR3 nucleotide sequence: TGTGCCAGCAGCTCAGGACAGGCGATACCCTACGAGCAGTACTTC.

This chain joins TRBV7-9 and TRBJ2-7; D unresolved. Germline V gives CDR1 SEHNR, CDR2 FQNEAQ (reference sequence). The V and J ends lost 5 bases and 5 bases respectively, with 13 bases between them. This CDR3 region has 13 residues. CDR3 amino acids: CASSPRDRDEQYF. In nucleotides, the CDR3 is TGTGCCAGCAGCCCGAGAGACCGGGACGAGCAGTACTTC.